This entry features one TCR beta chain sequence. This specimen belongs to a study of cytomegalovirus exposure and HLA in healthy donors. This PCR relied on a set of 60 Vbeta primers and 13 Jbeta primers. The assay was immunoSEQ multiplex PCR, and TCRdb's table has in-frame clones only and misses some. This table holds approximately 120,000 clones, about a sixth found once. The V gene's germline CDR1 is SQVTM and CDR2 ANQGSEA. V lost 3 bases and J 1 base, leaving 12 bases between the germline ends. There are 14 residues in the CDR3. This chain uses TRBV29-1 with TRBJ1-2; D uncertain. The sequencing input was PBMCs. The clonotype comes from a female donor in good health and CMV-seropositive. CDR3 coding DNA: TGCAGCGTTGAGGCACGGAGTCTTAACTATGGCTACACCTTC. It specifies CSVEARSLNYGYTF.